The 18 T cell receptor beta chains given below trace back to one sample, sequenced in a study of identical twins. TCRdb used MiXCR to reprocess the 5' RACE reads, holding one entry per CDR3 protein. The sample has about 280,000 distinct CDR3 sequences; more than 6.5% are singletons. The same data also went into a second study, on yellow fever vaccine responses in identical twins.

The sample comprised memory (CD45RO+) T cells sorted from blood. Receptors originate from a woman between 18 and 29 years old in good health.

In this sample, this clonotype turned up a few times. The J gene is TRBJ2-1, the V gene TRBV25-1, with D uncertain. This CDR3 has 17 residues. Germline CDR1 is MGHDK and CDR2 is SYGVNS. Trimming left V 6 bases short and J 8 bases short, with 26 bases between. Here the CDR3 reads CASSFQGSVGVVDEQFF. The CDR3 DNA is TGTGCCAGCAGCTTTCAAGGTAGTGTCGGAGTTGTGGATGAGCAGTTCTTC.

This clonotype showed up many times. The chain employs TRBV12-3 or TRBV12-4 and TRBJ2-1; D not certain. The ends were cut back, 6 bases at V and 8 bases at J, with 17 bases in the middle. The CDR3 spans 14 residues. CDR3 protein: CASSRPGSPHEQFF. CDR3 DNA sequence: TGTGCCAGCAGCAGACCCGGCAGTCCACATGAGCAGTTCTTC.

In its sample, this clonotype was seen a few times. This chain joins TRBV11-2 and TRBJ2-3, with TRBD2 matching 12 bases. Germline CDR1 SGHAT, CDR2 FQNNGV. This CDR3 has 18 residues. The ends lost 5 bases at V and 4 bases at J; junction bases unmatched: 13. The CDR3 here is CASSHPVTSGGGPDTQYF. For the CDR3, the DNA is TGTGCCAGCAGCCATCCAGTGACTAGCGGGGGCGGACCAGATACGCAGTATTTT.

This clonotype was seen many times. The V call is TRBV5-1, the J call TRBJ1-5; D gene ambiguous. Germline assignment: CDR1 SGHRS and CDR2 YFSETQ. The V end lost 4 bases, the J end lost 6 bases, and 11 bases lay between the germline ends. The CDR3 loop spans 13 amino acids. The CDR3 region has the DNA TGCGCCAGCAGCCCCTGGATGGGTCAGCCCCAGCATTTT. It is translated as CASSPWMGQPQHF.

This rearrangement joins TRBV19 to TRBJ2-2, with D possibly TRBD2 on 5 matching bases. Per germline, CDR1 LNHDA and CDR2 SQIVND (reference sequence). Trimming cost V 4 bases and J 6 bases, with 12 bases left between them. The CDR3 sequence is 14 residues long. The CDR3 reads CASSRAASSGELFF. The DNA for the CDR3 is TGTGCCAGTAGTAGGGCGGCTAGCTCCGGGGAGCTGTTTTTT. Supplemented by reference TRBV19 and TRBJ2-2, the full variable domain reads DGGITQSPKYLFRKEGQNVTLSCEQNLNHDAMYWYRQDPGQGLRLIYYSQIVNDFQKGDIAEGYSVSREKKESFPLTVTSAQKNPTAFYLCASSRAASSGELFFGEGSRLTVL.

This sequence joins TRBV6-1 and TRBJ1-1; D is possibly TRBD1 (6 bases). The CDR3 extends over 14 amino acids. From germline, CDR1 is MNHNS and CDR2 SASEGT. V was pared by 8 bases and J by 3 bases, with 16 bases between. The CDR3 DNA reads as TGTGCCAGCGGCGGAGGGGGGGTCGACACTGAAGCTTTCTTT. Protein product: CASGGGGVDTEAFF.

Ten or more counts support this clonotype. This rearrangement joins TRBV25-1 to TRBJ2-3; no clear D. With 3 bases removed from V and 0 bases from J, the gap between germline ends came to 1 base. CDR1 is MGHDK and CDR2 is SYGVNS in the germline V gene. This CDR3 is 12 amino acids long. The CDR3: CASSDSTDTQYF. Here the CDR3 DNA reads TGTGCCAGCAGTGACAGCACAGATACGCAGTATTTT.

The chain links TRBV6-1 to TRBJ2-5; no clear D gene. Looked up from germline, CDR1 is MNHNS and CDR2 is SASEGT. Trimming cost V 2 bases and J 2 bases, with 6 bases left between them. The CDR3 is 13 amino acids. CDR3 amino acids: CASSEFEQETQYF. As DNA, the CDR3 is TGTGCCAGCAGTGAATTTGAGCAAGAGACCCAGTACTTC.

The table lists this clonotype with many counts. The rearrangement joins TRBV5-6 to TRBJ2-3, with TRBD2 as a possible D gene (5 bases). The V gene's germline CDR1 is SGHDT and CDR2 YYEEEE. V lost 0 bases, J lost 5 bases, and 7 bases lay in between. The CDR3 consists of 13 residues. CDR3: CASSLGRGDTQYF. DNA of the CDR3: TGTGCCAGCAGCTTGGGACGGGGAGATACGCAGTATTTT.

This clonotype was seen at least ten times. The chain recombines TRBV5-1 with TRBJ2-4, with D possibly being TRBD1 (5 bases). Germline V lookup: CDR1 SGHRS, CDR2 YFSETQ. The V gene lost 0 bases and the J gene lost 5 bases, with 9 bases spanning the gap. CDR3 length equals 14 residues. The CDR3 DNA follows: TGCGCCAGCAGCTTGGGGGGCGTCGAAAACATTCAGTACTTC. This codes for CASSLGGVENIQYF.

This clonotype was recorded many times. The chain is built from TRBV2 and TRBJ2-2; 8 positions match TRBD2. This CDR3 spans 15 amino acids. Germline CDR1 reads SNHLY; CDR2 reads FYNNEI. Losses at the gene ends were 6 bases for V and 4 bases for J; bases not matched to a gene: 7. The CDR3 nucleotides are TGTGCCAGCAGGAAAGGACTAGCTGGCACCGGGGAGCTGTTTTTT. Translating gives CASRKGLAGTGELFF.

A few counts support this clonotype. V is TRBV4-1 and J is TRBJ2-1, with 7 bases lining up with TRBD2. Germline assignment: CDR1 MGHRA and CDR2 YSYEKL. V dropped 4 bases and J dropped 2; count of bases not matched to a gene: 8. The CDR3 contains 16 residues. The CDR3 loop is CASSLEGRATYNEQFF. In nucleotides, the CDR3 is TGCGCCAGCAGCCTGGAGGGGAGGGCCACCTACAATGAGCAGTTCTTC.

The J gene is TRBJ1-4, the V gene TRBV20-1; the match to TRBD1 covers 7 bases. This CDR3 comprises 17 residues. Germline V CDR1 and CDR2: DFQATT, SNEGSKA (reference sequence). V lost 3 bases and J lost 6; bases outside the gene matches: 16. This CDR3 reads CSASYRGSYSVHEKLFF. The CDR3 nucleotides are TGCAGTGCTAGCTACAGGGGATCATACTCCGTTCATGAAAAACTGTTTTTT.

This clonotype was seen at least ten times. The gene calls are TRBV5-1 and TRBJ2-7; 10 nucleotides agree with TRBD1. V was pared by 2 bases and J by 4 bases, with 3 bases of the junction left unmatched. The CDR3 is 14 amino acids. Germline-derived CDR1 and CDR2 are SGHRS and YFSETQ. CDR3 region: CASSFGTGVYEQYF. DNA of the CDR3: TGCGCCAGCAGCTTCGGGACAGGGGTTTACGAGCAGTACTTC.

This sequence joins TRBV7-3 and TRBJ2-1; 7 bases are shared with TRBD2. Unmatched junction bases numbered 13, after V lost 5 bases and J lost 3 bases. Per germline, CDR1 SGHTA and CDR2 FQGTGA. The CDR3 is 17 amino acids. CDR3 DNA: TGTGCCAGCAGCCCCGGGGTGGGCGGGAGTGGCTACAATGAGCAGTTCTTC. Protein: CASSPGVGGSGYNEQFF.

The CDR3 spells CASSPTGGMNTEAFF. The DNA of the CDR3 is TGTGCCAGCAGCCCGACAGGCGGCATGAACACTGAAGCTTTCTTT. The V and J genes are TRBV7-9 and TRBJ1-1, with D tentatively TRBD1 (6 bases). In germline, CDR1 is SEHNR, CDR2 FQNEAQ (reference sequence). The CDR3 has 15 residues. V was clipped by 5 bases and J by 0 bases, with 13 bases between them.

This clonotype has at least ten counts. The genes are TRBV7-2 and TRBJ2-2, with D hard to call. The germline V gene encodes CDR1 SGHTA and CDR2 FQGNSA. The V end lost 1 base, the J end lost 4 bases, and 4 bases lay between the germline ends. CDR3 size: 13 residues. In DNA, the CDR3 is TGTGCCAGCAGCTTAGACTTCACCGGGGAGCTGTTTTTT. The encoded protein is CASSLDFTGELFF.

Comment on this clonotype: A much more abundant neighbour one base away suggests this may be a read error. The gene calls are TRBV3-1 and TRBJ2-5; the D is unclear. The CDR3 totals 11 residues. Germline loops: CDR1 LGHDT, CDR2 YNNKEL (reference sequence). V was trimmed by 5 bases and J by 5 bases, leaving 6 bases between them. This CDR3 is CASSTHETQYF. The CDR3 nucleotides read TGTGCCAGCAGCACACACGAGACCCAGTACTTC.